Each of the 30 T cell receptor beta chains below was sequenced from the same sample in a study of blood T cell repertoires in COVID-19. Measured with immunoSEQ multiplex PCR; TCRdb has only the in-frame clones, and not every one. The table lists about 160,000 clones, more than 70% of them singletons. The sample taken for sequencing was PBMCs or T cells enriched from blood (not recorded which). These receptor sequences come from a man between 60 and 75 years old who had recovered from COVID-19.

The CDR3 region is CASSPISGVTDTQYF. The DNA of the CDR3 is TGTGCCAGCAGCCCCATTAGCGGGGTCACAGATACGCAGTATTTT. V is TRBV7-9 and J is TRBJ2-3; 8 bases map to TRBD2. Germline V gives CDR1 SEHNR, CDR2 FQNEAQ (reference sequence). The CDR3 sequence is 15 residues long. Losses at the gene ends were 5 bases for V and 2 bases for J; bases not matched to a gene: 6.

The chain is built from TRBV2 and TRBJ2-2, with D possibly matching TRBD1 (6 bases). The CDR3 has 14 residues. V shed 8 bases and J shed 10 bases, with 20 bases lying between them. The germline V gene encodes CDR1 SNHLY and CDR2 FYNNEI. As DNA, the CDR3 is TGTGCCAGCGACTTCCCCCCAGGGGCCGAGGAGCTGTTTTTT. Residues: CASDFPPGAEELFF.

The genes are TRBV9 and TRBJ2-5; TRBD1 might be the D (7 bases). The CDR3 contains 16 residues. Germline CDR1 reads SGDLS; CDR2 reads YYNGEE. Trimming took 3 bases from V and 4 from J, leaving 19 bases between them. The CDR3 here is CASSAPDREAVETQYF. CDR3 DNA: TGTGCCAGCAGCGCCCCTGACAGGGAGGCTGTAGAGACCCAGTACTTC.

This rearrangement joins TRBV25-1 to TRBJ2-3, with 7 positions matching TRBD2. CDR1 is MGHDK and CDR2 is SYGVNS in the germline V gene. This CDR3 has 16 amino acids. Losses at the gene ends were 5 bases for V and 5 bases for J; bases not matched to a gene: 13. The CDR3 reads CASSTGIKGRGDTQYF. CDR3 DNA: TGTGCCAGCAGTACGGGAATTAAGGGGAGGGGAGATACGCAGTATTTT. The complete variable domain, with remaining parts taken from reference TRBV25-1 and TRBJ2-3, reads EADIYQTPRYLVIGTGKKITLECSQTMGHDKMYWYQQDPGMELHLIHYSYGVNSTEKGDLSSESTVSRIRTEHFPLTLESARPSHTSQYLCASSTGIKGRGDTQYFGPGTRLTVL.

V gene TRBV19 combines with J gene TRBJ1-4; no clear D. The CDR3 runs 14 residues. V lost 8 bases and J lost 0, with 10 bases in between. CDR1 is LNHDA, CDR2 SQIVND, per germline (reference sequence). The CDR3 DNA sequence: TGTGCCAGTGTTGACACCGCAACTAATGAAAAACTGTTTTTT. Translating it yields CASVDTATNEKLFF.

V and J are TRBV5-6 and TRBJ1-5; TRBD1 is a possible D gene (6 bases). CDR3 size: 15 residues. Germline V gene lookup returns CDR1 SGHDT and CDR2 YYEEEE. Trimming pared 2 bases from V and 6 bases from J, leaving 15 bases between. In nucleotides, the CDR3 is TGTGCCAGCAGCTTCTCGGGGGGCGCGGGTCAGCCCCAGCATTTT. It encodes CASSFSGGAGQPQHF.

This rearrangement joins TRBV2 to TRBJ1-5; the match to TRBD1 covers 7 bases. Per the germline V gene, CDR1 is SNHLY and CDR2 is FYNNEI. Trimming took 6 bases from V and 5 from J; bases not matched to a gene: 7. The CDR3 has 14 amino acids. CDR3 sequence: CASRGQTFDQPQHF. CDR3 DNA sequence: TGTGCCAGCAGGGGACAGACCTTTGATCAGCCCCAGCATTTT.

This clone was seen a single time. V usage is TRBV7-2 and J usage is TRBJ2-3; the D is unclear. The CDR3 has 13 residues. CDR1 and CDR2 from the germline V gene are SGHTA and FQGNSA. V was shortened by 3 bases and J by 4 bases, with 8 bases between the two germline ends. The CDR3 here is CASSFTVSDTQYF. CDR3 coding DNA: TGTGCCAGCAGCTTTACAGTCTCAGATACGCAGTATTTT.

The table lists this clone with a count of one. The rearrangement links TRBV5-1 to TRBJ1-2; 10 nucleotides match TRBD1. Germline lookup yields CDR1 SGHRS and CDR2 YFSETQ. This CDR3 has 15 amino acids. J gave up 0 bases and V 2 bases, and 1 base lay outside the gene matches. CDR3 sequence: CASSFGTGANYGYTF. As DNA, the CDR3 is TGCGCCAGCAGCTTTGGGACAGGGGCTAACTATGGCTACACCTTC.

The genes are TRBV25-1 and TRBJ1-2; D may be TRBD1 (6 bases). The CDR3 covers 14 residues. Looked up from germline, CDR1 is MGHDK and CDR2 is SYGVNS. Between the trimmed V and J ends, which lost 5 bases and 5 bases, there was a span of 15 bases. The CDR3 loop is CASSIGTTKYGYTF. CDR3 sequence (DNA): TGTGCCAGCAGTATAGGGACAACAAAATATGGCTACACCTTC.

CDR3 loop: CASSHIPLAGGTYEQYF. CDR3 in DNA: TGTGCCAGCAGCCATATACCGCTAGCGGGAGGCACTTACGAGCAGTACTTC. This chain connects TRBV4-2 to TRBJ2-7; 11 bases align to TRBD2. CDR1 LGHNA and CDR2 YNFKEQ come from the germline V gene. The length of the CDR3 is 17 residues. V shed 3 bases and J 4 bases; nucleotides not matched to a gene: 11.

This clone was observed a single time. The chain employs TRBV6-5 and TRBJ2-1; weak D call: TRBD1 (6 bases). The CDR3 contains 15 residues. Trimming pared 6 bases from V and 0 bases from J, leaving 12 bases between. CDR1 is MNHEY, CDR2 SVGAGI, per germline. The CDR3 is CASRADRSSYNEQFF. The CDR3 bases are TGTGCCAGCAGGGCAGACAGGAGCTCCTACAATGAGCAGTTCTTC.

The CDR3 DNA reads as TGTGCCAGCAGTGAACTGGGGGGGATCACCGGGGAGCTGTTTTTT. Amino acid sequence: CASSELGGITGELFF. The rearrangement joins TRBV6-1 to TRBJ2-2; TRBD2 aligns across 7 bases. This CDR3 has 15 amino acids. J was trimmed by 4 bases and V by 2 bases; bases with no gene match: 4. The V gene's germline CDR1 is MNHNS and CDR2 SASEGT.

This clone has a handful of counts. The J gene is TRBJ1-3, the V gene TRBV30; 8 bases line up with TRBD1. With 4 bases clipped from V and 8 bases from J, the junction kept 13 bases outside the gene matches. The CDR3 extends over 15 amino acids. CDR1 is GTSNPN and CDR2 is SVGIG in the germline V gene (reference sequence). The DNA for the CDR3 is TGTGCCTGGACCTCACAGACAGGGGCAGCAGACACCATATATTTT. Protein: CAWTSQTGAADTIYF. The full variable domain, its missing parts supplied by reference TRBV30 and TRBJ1-3, is SQTIHQWPATLVQPVGSPLSLECTVEGTSNPNLYWYRQAAGRGLQLLFYSVGIGQISSEVPQNLSASRPQDRQFILSSKKLLLSDSGFYLCAWTSQTGAADTIYFGEGSWLTVV.

The chain joins TRBV30 to TRBJ1-2; tentative D call: TRBD1 (5 bases). CDR1 is GTSNPN, CDR2 SVGIG, per germline (reference sequence). Between the trimmed V and J ends, which lost 2 bases and 7 bases, there was a span of 8 bases. The CDR3 length is 11 residues. In DNA, the CDR3 is TGTGCCTGGAGTCTTCAGGGTGGCTACACCTTC. Translation: CAWSLQGGYTF.

This clone was found once. V is TRBV19 and J is TRBJ2-7, with 7 bases lining up with TRBD1. The V gene end was trimmed by 5 bases and the J gene end by 0 bases; junction bases not matched to a gene: 7. CDR3 length: 15 amino acids. CDR1 and CDR2 (germline): LNHDA, SQIVND (reference sequence). For the CDR3, the DNA is TGTGCCAGTAGTCCCATCCGGGACAGCTCCTACGAGCAGTACTTC. Translated: CASSPIRDSSYEQYF.

This chain connects TRBV7-9 to TRBJ2-2; 9 bases fit TRBD2. The CDR3 is made up of 17 amino acids. The V segment lost 5 bases and the J segment 0 bases; nucleotides outside the gene matches: 7. Germline CDR1 reads SEHNR; CDR2 reads FQNEAQ (reference sequence). The CDR3 coding sequence is TGTGCCAGCAGCCTGAGCCTAGCGGGGACGAACACCGGGGAGCTGTTTTTT. Its translation: CASSLSLAGTNTGELFF.

The chain joins TRBV30 to TRBJ1-5; D gene unclear. TRBJ2-3 matches the DNA end more closely, so the J call is doubtful. This CDR3 is built from 13 residues. Germline assignment: CDR1 GTSNPN and CDR2 SVGIG (reference sequence). In DNA form, the CDR3 reads TGTGCCTGGAGTGTAGGAGTCAATCAGCCCCAGTATTTT. This sequence encodes CAWSVGVNQPQYF.

The rearrangement joins TRBV7-2 to TRBJ2-7, with 11 positions matching TRBD1. From germline, CDR1 is SGHTA and CDR2 FQGNSA. V shed 5 bases and J 7 bases; nucleotides not matched to a gene: 7. This CDR3 spans 14 amino acids. The CDR3 DNA follows: TGTGCCAGCAGCGACCGGACAGGGGGCAGTGAGCAGTACTTC. Its translation is CASSDRTGGSEQYF.

This chain's CDR3 is CASSPWTGGSYEQYF. The CDR3, as DNA: TGTGCCAGCAGTCCCTGGACAGGGGGGTCCTACGAGCAGTACTTC. The chain joins TRBV28 to TRBJ2-7; 10 nucleotides line up with TRBD1. The germline gives CDR1 MDHEN, CDR2 SYDVKM. The CDR3 contains 15 residues. V shed 5 bases, J shed 1 base, and the junction held 5 bases outside the gene matches.

The CDR3 DNA follows: TGTGCCAGCAGCTTGGAACCCGAGCGGAGCACAGATACGCAGTATTTT. The encoded protein is CASSLEPERSTDTQYF. This chain joins TRBV5-4 and TRBJ2-3; tentative D call: TRBD2 (5 bases). CDR1 and CDR2 (germline): SGHNT, YYREEE (reference sequence). V was trimmed by 0 bases and J by 0 bases, leaving 11 bases between them. This CDR3 contains 16 residues.

V usage is TRBV12-3 or TRBV12-4 and J usage is TRBJ1-5; a weak D match, TRBD1 (5 bases). CDR3 length: 13 residues. Trimming removed 6 bases at V and 4 bases at J, with 10 bases between. CDR3: CASSRRGNQPQHF. For the CDR3, the DNA is TGTGCCAGCAGCCGTAGGGGAAATCAGCCCCAGCATTTT.

This chain uses TRBV7-6 with TRBJ2-2, with D possibly TRBD2 on 6 matching bases. In germline, CDR1 is SGHVS, CDR2 FNYEAQ. This CDR3 has 13 amino acids. Trimming stripped 6 bases from V and 5 bases from J, with 10 bases between. The CDR3: CASRLSGTGELFF. CDR3 in DNA: TGTGCCAGCAGACTAAGCGGGACCGGGGAGCTGTTTTTT. Filled out from reference TRBV7-6 and TRBJ2-2, the complete variable domain reads GAGVSQSPRYKVTKRGQDVALRCDPISGHVSLYWYRQALGQGPEFLTYFNYEAQQDKSGLPNDRFSAERPEGSISTLTIQRTEQRDSAMYRCASRLSGTGELFFGEGSRLTVL.

V is TRBV7-8 and J is TRBJ2-7; tentative D call: TRBD2 (6 bases). V gave up 2 bases and J gave up 3 bases, with 17 bases separating them. Per the germline V gene, CDR1 is SGHVS and CDR2 is FQNEAQ. The length of the CDR3 is 16 residues. The CDR3 region is CASSLMGGGRDYEQYF. CDR3 DNA sequence: TGTGCCAGCAGCTTAATGGGGGGTGGCAGGGACTACGAGCAGTACTTC. Together with reference TRBV7-8 and TRBJ2-7, the CDR3 gives the full variable domain: GAGVSQSPRYKVAKRGQDVALRCDPISGHVSLFWYQQALGQGPEFLTYFQNEAQLDKSGLPSDRFFAERPEGSVSTLKIQRTQQEDSAVYLCASSLMGGGRDYEQYFGPGTRLTVT.

The chain employs TRBV9 and TRBJ2-7; D might be TRBD2 (5 bases). V gave up 3 bases and J gave up 6 bases, with 13 bases separating them. The CDR3 length is 13 residues. CDR1 is SGDLS and CDR2 is YYNGEE in the germline V gene. The chain's CDR3 is CASSGRLSPEQYF. CDR3 in DNA: TGTGCCAGCAGCGGACGACTAAGCCCCGAGCAGTACTTC.

V and J are TRBV9 and TRBJ2-5; possibly TRBD1 for D (6 bases). Germline assignment: CDR1 SGDLS and CDR2 YYNGEE. V was trimmed by 4 bases and J by 1 base, leaving 14 bases between them. This CDR3 contains 15 residues. For the CDR3, the DNA is TGTGCCAGCAGCCCCAGGGGCAGATCCCAAGAGACCCAGTACTTC. This sequence encodes CASSPRGRSQETQYF.

Worth noting for this clone: Compared with germline, one end of the junction differs, possibly owing to a read error. The chain recombines TRBV7-7 with TRBJ2-5, with TRBD2 identical over 9 bases. The CDR3 totals 14 residues. Germline CDR1 and CDR2: SSHAT and FNYEAQ (reference sequence). In nucleotides, the CDR3 is TGTGCTAGCAGCCAAGCGGGGGGCGGAGAGACCCAGTACTTC. Translation gives CASSQAGGGETQYF.

The gene calls are TRBV7-3 and TRBJ2-7; D possibly corresponds to TRBD2 (6 bases). Looked up from germline, CDR1 is SGHTA and CDR2 is FQGTGA. V lost 1 base and J 1 base, leaving 8 bases between the germline ends. The CDR3 loop spans 14 amino acids. The CDR3 protein is CASSLRDSSYEQYF. CDR3 nucleotides: TGTGCCAGCAGCTTAAGGGACTCATCCTACGAGCAGTACTTC.

In its sample, this clone was seen once. The V and J genes are TRBV5-1 and TRBJ1-2; the D gene is possibly TRBD1 (5 bases). With 2 bases removed from V and 8 bases from J, the gap between germline ends came to 10 bases. The germline CDR1 and CDR2 sequences are SGHRS and YFSETQ. The CDR3 covers 12 residues. CDR3 loop: CASSFTGAGYTF. As DNA, the CDR3 is TGCGCCAGCAGCTTTACAGGTGCCGGCTACACCTTC.

The rearrangement links TRBV27 to TRBJ2-7; D call uncertain. Deletions cut 5 bases from V and 0 bases from J, with 8 bases between. CDR3 length: 13 residues. Germline assignment: CDR1 MNHEY and CDR2 SMNVEV (reference sequence). CDR3 coding DNA: TGTGCCAGCAGTCTAAACCCCTCCTACGAGCAGTACTTC. This gives the protein CASSLNPSYEQYF.